This entry concerns a single T cell receptor (beta chain). Its antigen is unknown. V lost 8 bases and J 5 bases, leaving 13 bases between the germline ends. Germline CDR1 SNHLY, CDR2 FYNNEI. The CDR3 has 12 amino acids. The record originates from a study of graft-versus-host responses after intestinal transplantation. Study background: Multivisceral, liver-intestinal, or isolated intestinal grafts went to recipients. Every transplant recipient was induced with anti-thymocyte globulin, then maintained on tacrolimus and steroids for approximately three years. Study results and caveats: Early declines in HvG clones that occurred post-transplant were associated with peak circulating GvH clone levels. In recipient marrow, GvH clones were found, and some appeared first in ileum or blood.

This table comes from immunoSEQ multiplex PCR, and its TCRdb copy is limited to in-frame clones, with some not included. The sample has over 100,000 clones; just under 95% are singletons. The sequence was obtained from a human donor who received an intestinal transplant. The V and J genes are TRBV2 and TRBJ2-7; tentatively, D is TRBD2 (5 bases). Here the sequenced sample was unstimulated CD4+ T cells sorted from spleen or lymph node cells, taken before intestinal transplant. CDR3 sequence reads: CASVLEGNEQYF. The CDR3 DNA follows: TGTGCCAGCGTCCTCGAGGGTAACGAGCAGTACTTC.